These 8 T cell receptor beta chains were all obtained from the same sample, sequenced in a study of T-cell memory formation after mild COVID-19. One entry per CDR3 protein, called by TCRdb with MiXCR from the 5' RACE reads. The table lists 410,000 or so distinct CDR3 sequences, 20% to 30% of them singletons, with over 10% in the top ten. The specimen sequenced was PBMCs or a T cell subset sorted from them (not recorded which). All receptors derive from an adult woman who had mild COVID-19 (a few samples of this study predate the infection). Cell type and time point are not known.

This clonotype is a singleton in its sample. The junction departs from the called germline gene at one end, perhaps through a read error. The chain combines TRBV24-1 with TRBJ2-5, with no clear D. Germline V gives CDR1 KGHDR, CDR2 SFDVKD. CDR3 length: 14 amino acids. This CDR3 is CATQPSARGEPQYF. Written as DNA, the CDR3 is TGTGCCACCCAGCCCTCGGCCCGCGGAGAGCCCCAGTACTTC.

The chain links TRBV7-6 to TRBJ1-2; D is possibly TRBD1 (6 bases). CDR3 size: 16 residues. V was shortened by 1 base and J by 6 bases, with 18 bases between the two germline ends. Germline V lookup: CDR1 SGHVS, CDR2 FNYEAQ. CDR3: CASSLGGAAGRNGYTF. The CDR3 region has the DNA TGTGCCAGCAGCTTAGGGGGGGCAGCAGGAAGGAATGGCTACACCTTC.

This clonotype was seen repeatedly, ten times or more. V is TRBV12-3 or TRBV12-4 and J is TRBJ2-2; possibly TRBD1 or TRBD2 for D (5 bases each). There are 15 residues in the CDR3. Trimming stripped 4 bases from V and 4 bases from J, with 13 bases between. DNA of the CDR3: TGTGCCAGCAGTTCATCCGGGACGGGCACCGGGGAGCTGTTTTTT. Its translation: CASSSSGTGTGELFF.

This clonotype turned up a few times. The chain has TRBV29-1 and TRBJ2-1, with D unresolved. This CDR3 is built from 11 residues. Germline V gene sequence: CDR1 SQVTM, CDR2 ANQGSEA. Trimming took off 8 bases at V and 6 bases at J, with 11 bases between the two ends. Here the CDR3 reads CSPRWRNEQFF. The CDR3 nucleotides read TGCAGCCCACGATGGCGCAATGAGCAGTTCTTC.

In its sample, this clonotype was seen a few times. DNA for the CDR3: TGCGCCAGCAGCCAAACTAGCGGGGCAGATACGCAGTATTTT. Translating gives CASSQTSGADTQYF. The rearrangement uses TRBV4-3 and TRBJ2-3; 10 bases line up with TRBD2. CDR3 length equals 14 residues. In germline, CDR1 is LGHNA, CDR2 YSLEER. J gave up 4 bases and V 2 bases, and 0 bases lay outside the gene matches.

This clonotype showed up just a few times. This sequence joins TRBV6-2 or TRBV6-3 and TRBJ2-3; 8 bases agree with TRBD2. CDR1 MNHEY and CDR2 SVGEGT come from the germline V gene. The length of the CDR3 is 14 residues. V was pared by 5 bases and J by 14 bases, with 15 bases of the junction left unmatched. For the CDR3, the DNA is TGTGCCAGCAGTCCCAATGGGGATACTAGCGGTGGGTATTTT. As protein: CASSPNGDTSGGYF.

The table lists this clonotype with a few counts. The genes are TRBV20-1 and TRBJ2-1; 8 positions agree with TRBD1. Germline V lookup: CDR1 DFQATT, CDR2 SNEGSKA (reference sequence). V lost 4 bases and J lost 3; bases outside the gene matches: 8. The CDR3 covers 15 residues. The CDR3 region is CSAKLQGVLYNEQFF. The CDR3 bases are TGCAGTGCTAAACTACAGGGGGTTCTCTACAATGAGCAGTTCTTC.

This clonotype appeared a few times. The chain has TRBV27 and TRBJ2-7; 7 bases map to TRBD1. V gave up 5 bases and J gave up 0 bases; unmatched junction bases: 7. Germline CDR1 reads MNHEY; CDR2 reads SMNVEV (reference sequence). CDR3 size: 15 residues. This chain's CDR3 is CASSIRQGSSYEQYF. CDR3 nucleotides: TGTGCCAGCAGTATAAGACAGGGTTCCTCCTACGAGCAGTACTTC.